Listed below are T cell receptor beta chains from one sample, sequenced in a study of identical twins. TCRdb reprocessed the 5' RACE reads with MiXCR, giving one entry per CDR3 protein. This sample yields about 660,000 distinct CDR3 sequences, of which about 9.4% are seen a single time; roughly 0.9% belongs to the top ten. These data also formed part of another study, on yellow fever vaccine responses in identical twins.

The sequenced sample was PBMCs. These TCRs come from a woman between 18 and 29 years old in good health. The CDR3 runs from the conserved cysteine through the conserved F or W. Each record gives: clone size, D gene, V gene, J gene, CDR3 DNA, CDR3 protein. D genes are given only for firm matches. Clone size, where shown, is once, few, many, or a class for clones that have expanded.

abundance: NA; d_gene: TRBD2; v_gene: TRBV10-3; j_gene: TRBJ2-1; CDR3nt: TGTGCCATCAAGACACCCCGACCTAGCGGAACAAACCCCTACAATGAGCAGTTCTTC; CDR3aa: CAIKTPRPSGTNPYNEQFF
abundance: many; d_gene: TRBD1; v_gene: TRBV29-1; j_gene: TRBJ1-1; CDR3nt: TGCAGCGCTGGGAGGGGGCTAGGAGTCACTGAAGCTTTCTTT; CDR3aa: CSAGRGLGVTEAFF
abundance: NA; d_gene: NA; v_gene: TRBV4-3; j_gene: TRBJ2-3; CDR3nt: TGCGCCAGCAGCCAAGATCCGGTCGGTACGCAGTATTTT; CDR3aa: CASSQDPVGTQYF
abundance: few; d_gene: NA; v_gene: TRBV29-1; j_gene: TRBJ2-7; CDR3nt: TGCAGTGGGGTCAGCCCGAGCTCCTACGAGCAGTACTTC; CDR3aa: CSGVSPSSYEQYF
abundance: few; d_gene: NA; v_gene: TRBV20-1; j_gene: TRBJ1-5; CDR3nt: TGCAGTGCTAGAGTAGGGCACAATCAGCCCCAGCATTTT; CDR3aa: CSARVGHNQPQHF
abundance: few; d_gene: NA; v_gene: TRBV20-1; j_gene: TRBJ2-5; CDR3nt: TGCAGTGCCCAGGGCCCCAACTCCCAGTACTTC; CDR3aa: CSAQGPNSQYF
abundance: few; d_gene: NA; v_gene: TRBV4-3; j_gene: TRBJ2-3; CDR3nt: TGCGCCAGCAGCCAAGATCTCCCAGATACGCAGTATTTT; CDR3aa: CASSQDLPDTQYF
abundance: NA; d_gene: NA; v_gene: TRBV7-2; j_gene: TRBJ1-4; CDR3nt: TGTGCCAGCAGCTTAGCACAGGGAATTTTAGAAGAAAAACTGTTTTTT; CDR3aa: CASSLAQGILEEKLFF
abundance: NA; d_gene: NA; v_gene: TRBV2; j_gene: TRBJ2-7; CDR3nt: TGTGCCAGCAGTGGGACAGAGTCCCACGAGCAGTACTTC; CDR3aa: CASSGTESHEQYF
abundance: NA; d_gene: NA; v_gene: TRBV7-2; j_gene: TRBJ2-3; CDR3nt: TGTGCCAGCAGCTTACTCTGGGAACGCACAGATACGCAGTATTTT; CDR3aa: CASSLLWERTDTQYF
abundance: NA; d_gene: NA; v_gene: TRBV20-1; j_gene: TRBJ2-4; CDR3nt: TGCAGTGCTAGGGACCTCCTTAAAAACATTCAGTACTTC; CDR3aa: CSARDLLKNIQYF
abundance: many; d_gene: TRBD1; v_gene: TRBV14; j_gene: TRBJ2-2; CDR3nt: TGTGCCAGCAGCCGTTCCGGACAGGGATACACCGGGGAGCTGTTTTTT; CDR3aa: CASSRSGQGYTGELFF
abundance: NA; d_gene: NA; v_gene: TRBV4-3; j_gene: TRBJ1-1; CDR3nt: TGCGCCAGCAGCCAAGATCGGTTGAGCCCGGGCGAAGCTTTCTTT; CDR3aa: CASSQDRLSPGEAFF
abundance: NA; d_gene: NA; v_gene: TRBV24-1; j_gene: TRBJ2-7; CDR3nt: TGTGCCACCAGTGATCCCCGTAGGGTAGCGGATACCTACGAGCAGTACTTC; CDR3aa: CATSDPRRVADTYEQYF
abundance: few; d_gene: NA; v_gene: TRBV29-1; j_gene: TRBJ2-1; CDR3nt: TGCAGCGTTGAAGATTCGGGGTTTGGCTCCTACAATGAGCAGTTCTTC; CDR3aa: CSVEDSGFGSYNEQFF
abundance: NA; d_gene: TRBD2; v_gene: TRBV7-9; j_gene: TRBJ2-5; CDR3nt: TGTGCCAGCAGCTTGTCGTTAAGGGAGGGGTACCAAGAGACCCAGTACTTC; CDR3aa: CASSLSLREGYQETQYF
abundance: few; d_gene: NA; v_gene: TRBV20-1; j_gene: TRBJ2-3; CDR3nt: TGCAGTGCTATGCCGAGCATAGATACGCAGTATTTT; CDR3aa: CSAMPSIDTQYF
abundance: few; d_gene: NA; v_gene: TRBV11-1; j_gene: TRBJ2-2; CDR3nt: TGTGCCAGCGGCGAAGTCCTTCGGGGGTACGCCAACACCGGGGAGCTGTTTTTT; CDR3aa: CASGEVLRGYANTGELFF
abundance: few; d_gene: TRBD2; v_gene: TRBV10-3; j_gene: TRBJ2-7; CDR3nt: TGTGCCATCAGTGAGGCGGGAGGTTACGAGCAGTACTTC; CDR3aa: CAISEAGGYEQYF
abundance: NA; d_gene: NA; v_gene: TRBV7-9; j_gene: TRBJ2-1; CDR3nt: TGTGCCAGCAGCTCAGGGCAGGAGATCTACAATGAGCAGTTCTTC; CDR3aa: CASSSGQEIYNEQFF
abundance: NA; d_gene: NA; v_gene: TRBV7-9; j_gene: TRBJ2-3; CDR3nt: TGTGCCAGCAGCCCGACCCGGGTGGGCCCAGATACGCAGTATTTT; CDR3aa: CASSPTRVGPDTQYF
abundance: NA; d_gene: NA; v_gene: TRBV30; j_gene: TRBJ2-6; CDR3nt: TGTGCCTGGAGGGTAACGGGGGCCGGGGCCAACGTCCTGACTTTC; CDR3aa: CAWRVTGAGANVLTF
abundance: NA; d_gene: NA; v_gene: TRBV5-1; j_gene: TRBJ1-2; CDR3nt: TGCGCCAGCAGCTCCCAGGGCGGCTACACCTTC; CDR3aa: CASSSQGGYTF
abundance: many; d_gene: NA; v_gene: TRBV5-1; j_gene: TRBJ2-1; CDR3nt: TGCGCCAGCAGCTTGCTTGAGGACTTCAATGAGCAGTTCTTC; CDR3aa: CASSLLEDFNEQFF
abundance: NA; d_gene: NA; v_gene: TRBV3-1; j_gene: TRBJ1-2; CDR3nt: TGTGCCAGCAGCCCCGACTTCATGGCTAACTATGGCTACACCTTC; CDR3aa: CASSPDFMANYGYTF
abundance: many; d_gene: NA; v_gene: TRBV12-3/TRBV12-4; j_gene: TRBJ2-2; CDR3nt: TGTGCCAGCAGTTCAACCCCGAGGTTGAACGACGGGGAGCTGTTTTTT; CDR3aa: CASSSTPRLNDGELFF
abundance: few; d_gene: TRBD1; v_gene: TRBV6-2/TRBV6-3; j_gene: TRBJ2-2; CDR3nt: TGTGCCAGCAACGGAAAGGGGGCTACGGGCACCGGGGAGCTGTTTTTT; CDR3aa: CASNGKGATGTGELFF
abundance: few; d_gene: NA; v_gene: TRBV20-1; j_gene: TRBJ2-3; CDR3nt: TGCAGTGCTAGAGACGAGGGGAGGACAGATACGCAGTATTTT; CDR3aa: CSARDEGRTDTQYF
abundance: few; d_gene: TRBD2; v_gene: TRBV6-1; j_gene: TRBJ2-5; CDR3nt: TGTGCCAGCAACTCTCTAGCGGCGAGGGAGACCCAGTACTTC; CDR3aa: CASNSLAARETQYF
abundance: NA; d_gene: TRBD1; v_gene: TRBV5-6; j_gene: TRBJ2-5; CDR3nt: TGTGCCAGCAGCTTGACAGGGGCAGAGACCCAGTACTTC; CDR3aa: CASSLTGAETQYF
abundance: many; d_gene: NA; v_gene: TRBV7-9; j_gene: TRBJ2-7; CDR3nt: TGTGCCAGCGGGGGCTTCGGATACGAGCAGTACTTC; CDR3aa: CASGGFGYEQYF
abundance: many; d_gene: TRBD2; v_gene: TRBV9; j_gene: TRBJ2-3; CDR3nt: TGTGCCAGCAGCCCCCGACTAGCGGGACAAGAGATGAGAGATACGCAGTATTTT; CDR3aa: CASSPRLAGQEMRDTQYF
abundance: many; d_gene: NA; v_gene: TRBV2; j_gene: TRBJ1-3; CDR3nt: TGTGCCAGCAGCACCCAGGGAAACACCATATATTTT; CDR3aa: CASSTQGNTIYF
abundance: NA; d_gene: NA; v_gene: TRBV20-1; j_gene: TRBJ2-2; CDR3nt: TGCAGTGCTAGGGTTCTAGGTGGAGGCACCGGGGAGCTGTTTTTT; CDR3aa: CSARVLGGGTGELFF
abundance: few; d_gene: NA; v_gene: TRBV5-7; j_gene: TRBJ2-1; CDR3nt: TGTGCCAGCAGGCATAGGGAGAGCTCCTACAATGAGCAGTTCTTC; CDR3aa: CASRHRESSYNEQFF
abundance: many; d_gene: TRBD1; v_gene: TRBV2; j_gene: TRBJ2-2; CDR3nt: TGTGCCAGCAAAACCGGGACAGCGAACACCGGGGAGCTGTTTTTT; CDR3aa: CASKTGTANTGELFF
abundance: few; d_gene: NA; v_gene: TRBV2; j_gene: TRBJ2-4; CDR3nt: TGTGCCAGCAGTGAATTGGGGTCCCAAAACATTCAGTACTTC; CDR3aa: CASSELGSQNIQYF
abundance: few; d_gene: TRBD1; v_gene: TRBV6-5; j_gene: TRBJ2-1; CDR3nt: TGTGCCAGCAGTAACCGGGACAGCTACAATGAGCAGTTCTTC; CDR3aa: CASSNRDSYNEQFF
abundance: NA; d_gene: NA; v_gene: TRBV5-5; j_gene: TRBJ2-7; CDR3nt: TGTGCCAGCAGCGAGGGACCTATAGACTACGAGCAGTACTTC; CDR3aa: CASSEGPIDYEQYF
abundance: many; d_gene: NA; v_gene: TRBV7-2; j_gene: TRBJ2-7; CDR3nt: TGTGCCAGCAGCTTAGACAGGTACTCCTACGAGCAGTACTTC; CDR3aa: CASSLDRYSYEQYF
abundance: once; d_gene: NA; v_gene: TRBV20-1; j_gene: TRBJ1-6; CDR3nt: TGCAGTGCTAGAGTAGGACCACGAAATAATTCACCCCTCCACTTT; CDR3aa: CSARVGPRNNSPLHF
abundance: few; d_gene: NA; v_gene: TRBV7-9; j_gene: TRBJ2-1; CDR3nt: TGTGCCAGCAGCCCCACGTTGGGTAACCAGTTCTTC; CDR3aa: CASSPTLGNQFF
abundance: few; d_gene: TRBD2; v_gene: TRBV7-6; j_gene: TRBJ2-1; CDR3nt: TGTGCCAGCAGCTTAGGGGAGGGGAGCTCCTACAATGAGCAGTTCTTC; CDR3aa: CASSLGEGSSYNEQFF
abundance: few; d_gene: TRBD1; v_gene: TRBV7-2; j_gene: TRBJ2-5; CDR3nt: TGTGCCAGCAGCTTACCGGGACAGGAGCAAGAGACCCAGTACTTC; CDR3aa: CASSLPGQEQETQYF
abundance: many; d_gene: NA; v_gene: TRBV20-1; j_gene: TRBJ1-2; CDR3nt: TGCAGTGCTAGAGTGGCATCCCCCCTCTTC; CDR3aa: CSARVASPLF